This T cell receptor beta chain was obtained from a study of cytomegalovirus exposure and HLA in healthy donors. Use of 60 Vbeta and 13 Jbeta primers characterized the PCR. Only in-frame clones appear in the TCRdb table, and some are missing; sequencing was by immunoSEQ multiplex PCR. This sample's table reports about 51,000 clones. Study-wide findings and caveats: By HLA locus, TCR association rates varied in a later analysis, with DRB1 showing the most and HLA-C the fewest.

Note on this clone: Its antigen is still unknown. The same CDR3 is also encoded by other DNA sequences in this sample.

The CDR3 has 10 residues. Looked up from germline, CDR1 is GTSNPN and CDR2 is SVGIG (reference sequence). What was sequenced was PBMCs. The chain employs TRBV30 and TRBJ2-7; TRBD1 matches at 7 bases. This TCR was recovered from a female donor in good health and CMV-seronegative. The CDR3 nucleotides are TGTGCATCAGGGGAACAGGGGAAGTACTTC. The encoded protein is CASGEQGKYF.